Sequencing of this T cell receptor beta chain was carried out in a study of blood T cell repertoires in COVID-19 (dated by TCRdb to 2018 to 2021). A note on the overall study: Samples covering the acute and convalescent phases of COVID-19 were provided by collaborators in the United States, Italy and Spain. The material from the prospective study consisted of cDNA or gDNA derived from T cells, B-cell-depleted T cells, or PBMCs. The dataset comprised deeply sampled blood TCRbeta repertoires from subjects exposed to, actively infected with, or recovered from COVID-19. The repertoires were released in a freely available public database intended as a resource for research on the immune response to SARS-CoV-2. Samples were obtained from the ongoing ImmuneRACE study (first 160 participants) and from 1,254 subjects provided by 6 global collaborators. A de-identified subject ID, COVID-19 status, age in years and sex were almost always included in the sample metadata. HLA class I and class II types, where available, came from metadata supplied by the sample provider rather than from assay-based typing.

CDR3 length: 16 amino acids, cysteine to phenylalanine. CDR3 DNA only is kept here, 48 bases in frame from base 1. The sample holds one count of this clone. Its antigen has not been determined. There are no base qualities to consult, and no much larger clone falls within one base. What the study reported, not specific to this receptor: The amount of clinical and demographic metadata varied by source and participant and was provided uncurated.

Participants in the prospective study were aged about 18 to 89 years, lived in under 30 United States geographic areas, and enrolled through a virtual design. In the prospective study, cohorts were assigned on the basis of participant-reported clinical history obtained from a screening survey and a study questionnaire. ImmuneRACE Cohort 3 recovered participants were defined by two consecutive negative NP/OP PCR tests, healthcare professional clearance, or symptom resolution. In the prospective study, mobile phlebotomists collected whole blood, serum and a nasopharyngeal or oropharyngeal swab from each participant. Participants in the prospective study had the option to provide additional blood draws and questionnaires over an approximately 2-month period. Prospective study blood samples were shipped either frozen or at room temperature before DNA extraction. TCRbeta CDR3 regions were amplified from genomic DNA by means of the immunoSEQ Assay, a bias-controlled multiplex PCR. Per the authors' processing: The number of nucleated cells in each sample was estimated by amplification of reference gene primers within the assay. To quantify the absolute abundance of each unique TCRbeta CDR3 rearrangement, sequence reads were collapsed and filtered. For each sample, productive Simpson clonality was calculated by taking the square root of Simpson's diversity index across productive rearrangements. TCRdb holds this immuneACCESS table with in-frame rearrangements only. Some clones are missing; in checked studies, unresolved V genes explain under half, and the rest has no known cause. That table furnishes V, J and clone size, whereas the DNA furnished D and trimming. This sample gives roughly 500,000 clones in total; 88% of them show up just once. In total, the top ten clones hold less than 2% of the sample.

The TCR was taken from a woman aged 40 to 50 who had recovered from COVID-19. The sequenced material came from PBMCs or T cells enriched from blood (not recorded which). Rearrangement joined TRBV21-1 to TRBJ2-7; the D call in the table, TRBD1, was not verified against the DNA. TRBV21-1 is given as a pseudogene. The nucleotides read TGTGCCAGCAGCAAAGAATATAAGAGGACATCCTTCGAGCAGTACTTC. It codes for CASSKEYKRTSFEQYF.